This TCR beta chain was obtained from a study of CD8+ T cells in alopecia areata. Study-wide results and limits: Especially in alopecia totalis/universalis, lesional scalp showed greater clonality than normal scalp did.

Germline-derived CDR1 and CDR2 are NNHNN and SYGAGS (reference sequence). The CDR3 length is 15 residues. This clone was picked up a small number of times. Its antigen is undetermined. Gene names denote mouse genes. The observed sequence ends 4 residues before the CDR3 terminus, with the missing tail filled in from the germline J gene. Following RNA extraction, reverse transcription yielded cDNA that acted as the sequencing template. Sequencing was performed with immunoSEQ multiplex PCR; in TCRdb, only in-frame clones are kept and a portion is missing. Altogether approximately 110,000 clones were found in the sample, and no singletons occur.

The source of this sequence is a C3H/HeJ mouse with alopecia areata. The mouse line has the MHC haplotype H2-k. The gene calls are TRBV13-2 and TRBJ2-5; 11 nucleotides agree with TRBD2. Sequencing was carried out using lesional skin. The CDR3 DNA, read in part, is TGTGCCAGCGGTGTTACGGACTGGGGGGAAGAC. Its translation: CASGVTDWGED. Given in full, the CDR3 is CASGVTDWGEDTQYF.